This TCR beta chain was captured in a study of blood T cell repertoires in COVID-19. The overall study: The origin of the acute and convalescent COVID-19 samples was the United States, Italy and Spain. The cDNA or gDNA used as material had been derived from T cells, B-cell-depleted T cells, or PBMCs.

CDR3 length: 16 amino acids. Trimming took 5 bases from V and 2 from J, leaving 19 bases between them. Germline loops: CDR1 SGHAT, CDR2 FQNNGV. Methods used by the authors: Researchers report that nucleated cell counts were estimated from reference gene primer amplification. The repertoire was sequenced with immunoSEQ multiplex PCR; TCRdb's copy has only in-frame clones and lacks some. D and trimming come from the DNA, and the V and J calls and clone size come from that table. The table records about 440,000 clones, around 88% of them present only once. Specimen: peripheral blood. The sequence came from a woman aged 25-40 years with acute or convalescent COVID-19. This sequence joins TRBV11-2 and TRBJ2-7; tentatively, D is TRBD1 (6 bases). CDR3 loop: CASSLTVTGATYEQYF. CDR3 DNA: TGTGCCAGCAGCCTAACTGTGACAGGCGCCACCTACGAGCAGTACTTC.